This entry lists 15 T cell receptor beta chains sequenced from one sample in a study of shared clonotypes between healthy human individuals. Sequencing used immunoSEQ multiplex PCR; TCRdb keeps in-frame clones, though not all of them. In the table there are 950,000 to 1,100,000 clones, approximately 80% of which are singletons. Sample: memory CD4+ T cells from PBMCs. Sample subset: CD45RA-negative fraction. Receptors were obtained from a man between 18 and 35 years old in good health. Some clones in this sample may be carry-over from other donors' samples.

Details on this clone: Other DNA sequences from this sample encode an identical CDR3 as well. The V and J genes are TRBV4-1 and TRBJ2-5; either TRBD1 or TRBD2 may fit D (7 bases each). The germline V and J ends were trimmed by 4 bases and 5 bases, with 11 bases remaining between them. Germline V CDR1 and CDR2: MGHRA, YSYEKL. This CDR3 contains 13 residues. The CDR3 nucleotides read TGCGCCAGCAGCCCGCAGGGGGGGGAGACCCAGTACTTC. This gives the protein CASSPQGGETQYF.

This chain uses TRBV28 with TRBJ2-1; no clear D gene. Looked up from germline, CDR1 is MDHEN and CDR2 is SYDVKM. This CDR3 spans 14 amino acids. V shed 5 bases and J shed 7 bases, with 15 bases lying between them. This CDR3 reads CASSTGLQGNEQFF. CDR3 DNA: TGTGCCAGCAGTACCGGGCTCCAAGGGAATGAGCAGTTCTTC.

The rearrangement joins TRBV2 to TRBJ1-3, with D hard to call. Trimming cost V 4 bases and J 2 bases, with 15 bases left between them. The germline gives CDR1 SNHLY, CDR2 FYNNEI. The CDR3 spans 16 residues. CDR3 coding DNA: TGTGCCAGCAGTGCCGAACGACCGAGGACTGGAAACACCATATATTTT. Its protein is CASSAERPRTGNTIYF.

This chain connects TRBV4-1 to TRBJ2-1; 10 nucleotides line up with TRBD2. Germline trimming cut 4 bases from V and 7 bases from J; bases unmatched to any gene: 10. This CDR3 region has 16 residues. Germline CDR1 is MGHRA and CDR2 is YSYEKL. CDR3 DNA sequence: TGCGCCAGCAGCCTCGAGGCTAGCGGGAGAAGTAATGAGCAGTTCTTC. It encodes CASSLEASGRSNEQFF.

This chain uses TRBV6-1 with TRBJ2-7; no definite D call. The ends were cut back, 6 bases at V and 1 base at J, with 7 bases in the middle. CDR3 length: 12 amino acids. CDR1 MNHNS and CDR2 SASEGT come from the germline V gene. DNA of the CDR3: TGTGCCAGCAGCCTCTCGTCCTACGAGCAGTACTTC. Amino acids: CASSLSSYEQYF.

The chain employs TRBV14 and TRBJ2-7, with D unresolved. Germline V CDR1 and CDR2: SGHDN, FVKESK. Trimming left V 6 bases short and J 0 bases short, with 12 bases between. CDR3 size: 14 residues. CDR3 protein: CASRPPGASYEQYF. CDR3 nucleotides: TGTGCCAGCAGGCCCCCAGGCGCCTCCTACGAGCAGTACTTC.

CDR3 DNA: TGTGCCAGCAGTTTGGGGGGACAGCTGAACACTGAAGCTTTCTTT. Residues: CASSLGGQLNTEAFF. The V call is TRBV28, the J call TRBJ1-1, with 7 bases lining up with TRBD1. This CDR3 has 15 residues. J gave up 0 bases and V 3 bases, and 4 bases lay outside the gene matches. Per germline, CDR1 MDHEN and CDR2 SYDVKM.

In this sample, this clone turned up a few times. This sequence joins TRBV7-2 and TRBJ2-5; 15 positions match TRBD2. The CDR3 runs 20 residues. J gave up 6 bases and V 0 bases, and 14 bases lay outside the gene matches. Per germline, CDR1 SGHTA and CDR2 FQGNSA. The CDR3 spells CASSLAVSGTSGRFRKTQYF. CDR3 DNA: TGTGCCAGCAGCTTAGCTGTGTCCGGGACTAGCGGGAGGTTTAGAAAGACCCAGTACTTC.

This clone was detected ten times or more. The CDR3, as DNA: TGTGCCAGCAGGCGACTAGGTCAGGAGCAGTTCTTC. Its protein is CASRRLGQEQFF. This chain links TRBV2 with TRBJ2-1, with a weak D call TRBD2 (6 bases). Trimming took off 6 bases at V and 10 bases at J, with 13 bases between the two ends. Germline-derived CDR1 and CDR2 are SNHLY and FYNNEI. This CDR3 is built from 12 residues.

The chain uses TRBV28 and TRBJ1-1; D remains ambiguous. From germline, CDR1 is MDHEN and CDR2 SYDVKM. There are 14 residues in the CDR3. V shed 7 bases and J shed 0 bases, with 12 bases lying between them. The CDR3 DNA sequence: TGTGCCAGCACCCGAGGAGGGATGAACACTGAAGCTTTCTTT. Translated: CASTRGGMNTEAFF.

This clone was observed a few times. This chain joins TRBV2 and TRBJ1-5; D call uncertain. The CDR3 is 14 residues long. V lost 0 bases, J lost 4 bases, and 7 bases lay in between. Per germline, CDR1 SNHLY and CDR2 FYNNEI. In nucleotides, the CDR3 is TGTGCCAGCAGTGAAGCGATAGGGAATCAGCCCCAGCATTTT. Amino acids: CASSEAIGNQPQHF.

The table lists this clone with a few counts. This chain uses TRBV5-1 with TRBJ1-4; 8 nucleotides agree with TRBD1. Germline V lookup: CDR1 SGHRS, CDR2 YFSETQ. The CDR3 length is 14 residues. The V gene end was trimmed by 4 bases and the J gene end by 5 bases; junction bases not matched to a gene: 4. The CDR3 region is CASSTGTGNEKLFF. In DNA form, the CDR3 reads TGCGCCAGCAGCACCGGGACAGGCAATGAAAAACTGTTTTTT.

This rearrangement joins TRBV29-1 to TRBJ1-2; possible D gene TRBD1, 6 bases. Trimming removed 3 bases at V and 4 bases at J, with 12 bases between. CDR3 length: 13 residues. Germline lookup yields CDR1 SQVTM and CDR2 ANQGSEA. CDR3 protein: CSVDGAGAYGYTF. CDR3 bases: TGCAGCGTTGATGGAGCAGGGGCCTATGGCTACACCTTC.

J is TRBJ2-7 and V is TRBV6-6, with 12 bases matching TRBD2. The CDR3 totals 14 residues. V lost 6 bases to trimming and J lost 7 bases; unmatched junction nucleotides: 7. CDR1 and CDR2 (germline): MNHNY, SVGAGI (reference sequence). CDR3 sequence (DNA): TGTGCCAGCAGACAGGGTACTAGCGGGAGGGAGCAGTACTTC. Amino acids: CASRQGTSGREQYF.

The chain recombines TRBV19 with TRBJ2-3; no clear D. Trimming shortened V by 4 bases and J by 0 bases, and 8 bases separated the two germline ends. Germline V gene sequence: CDR1 LNHDA, CDR2 SQIVND (reference sequence). The CDR3 spans 14 residues. The CDR3 loop reads CASSTSRSTDTQYF. The CDR3, as DNA: TGTGCCAGTAGTACCTCCCGAAGCACAGATACGCAGTATTTT.